This entry describes one T cell receptor (beta chain). The sample is drawn from a study of technical replicates of blood from a few donors. The CDR3 extends over 15 amino acids. Germline values: CDR1 SGHDN, CDR2 FVKESK. Trimming took 1 base from V and 6 from J; bases not matched to a gene: 5. Profiled with immunoSEQ multiplex PCR; TCRdb holds only in-frame clones, not every one. The sample lists under 85,000 clones, under 98% occurring once. The sample was T cells isolated from PBMCs. The V and J genes are TRBV14 and TRBJ2-2; 7 bases are a match to TRBD1. The source is a human donor in good health. The CDR3 nucleotides read TGTGCCAGCAGCCAAGCTCAGGGGGTTTCCGGGGAGCTGTTTTTT. This codes for CASSQAQGVSGELFF.